This is a list of T cell receptor beta chains from one sample in a study of regulatory T cells in long-lasting Graves disease. TCRdb processed the multiplex PCR reads anew with MiXCR; each CDR3 protein has one entry. There are around 460,000 distinct CDR3 sequences in the sample; about 22% occur only once, and roughly 7% lies in the top ten. The specimen was peripheral blood mononuclear cells (PBMCs), collected when the disease was refractory, from a patient treated with antithyroid drugs. Source of these receptors: a female donor with Graves disease. The CDR3 runs from the conserved cysteine through the conserved F or W. Each record gives: CDR3 protein, CDR3 DNA, V gene, D gene, J gene, clone size. A D gene is named only where the DNA matches it firmly. Size is stated for part of the rows, as once, few or many counts, or as a class when the clone is expanded.

CASRGITGGGEANVLTF,TGTGCCAGTAGGGGAATAACAGGGGGCGGGGAGGCCAACGTCCTGACTTTC,TRBV19,TRBD1,TRBJ2-6,many
CASSWLTFYGYTF,TGTGCCAGTAGTTGGCTCACTTTCTATGGCTACACCTTC,TRBV19,NA,TRBJ1-2,NA
CSVRDTNYGYTF,TGCAGCGTTCGGGACACTAACTATGGCTACACCTTC,TRBV29-1,NA,TRBJ1-2,many
CASSLGPGLAPLRTPPLAYEQYF,TGCGCCAGCAGCTTGGGTCCGGGACTAGCGCCCCTGAGAACGCCTCCCTTAGCCTACGAGCAGTACTTC,TRBV5-1,TRBD2,TRBJ2-7,few
CASSPTRDEQYF,TGTGCCAGCTCACCAACGAGGGACGAGCAGTACTTC,TRBV18,NA,TRBJ2-7,NA
CASSRDRDYNEQFF,TGTGCCAGCAGTAGGGACAGGGACTACAATGAGCAGTTCTTC,TRBV2,TRBD1,TRBJ2-1,few
CASSWSLTDTQYF,TGTGCCAGCAGTTGGTCGCTCACAGATACGCAGTATTTT,TRBV28,NA,TRBJ2-3,few
CASILASAADTQYF,TGTGCCAGCATCCTGGCATCCGCCGCAGATACGCAGTATTTT,TRBV6-1,NA,TRBJ2-3,few
CASSSGIGGSYGYTF,TGTGCCAGCAGCTCGGGGATTGGGGGCAGCTATGGCTACACCTTC,TRBV7-6,NA,TRBJ1-2,many
CASRNPQGDNSPLHF,TGTGCCAGCCGAAACCCTCAGGGGGATAATTCACCCCTCCACTTT,TRBV2,TRBD1,TRBJ1-6,many
CASSSGGGSYNEQFF,TGTGCCAGCAGCTCTGGGGGTGGTTCCTACAATGAGCAGTTCTTC,TRBV7-2,NA,TRBJ2-1,NA
CASSLNVGPQETQYF,TGTGCCAGCAGCTTAAATGTAGGCCCGCAAGAGACCCAGTACTTC,TRBV7-2,NA,TRBJ2-5,NA
CASSQAMLGGNEKLFF,TGCGCCAGCAGCCAAGCGATGTTGGGGGGTAATGAAAAACTGTTTTTT,TRBV4-3,NA,TRBJ1-4,NA
CASRPTDSSGNTIYF,TGTGCCAGCAGACCAACGGACAGTTCTGGAAACACCATATATTTT,TRBV6-1,NA,TRBJ1-3,NA
CASSLFGTATYEQYF,TGTGCCAGCAGCTTATTCGGGACAGCTACCTACGAGCAGTACTTC,TRBV11-1,TRBD1,TRBJ2-7,many
CASSPRQAGGGETQYF,TGTGCCAGCAGCCCTAGGCAGGCGGGAGGTGGTGAGACCCAGTACTTC,TRBV7-2,TRBD2,TRBJ2-5,NA
CASSFGQNQPQHF,TGTGCCAGCAGCTTCGGTCAGAATCAGCCCCAGCATTTT,TRBV11-3,NA,TRBJ1-5,many
CASSFGLEVDTQYF,TGTGCCAGCAGCTTCGGACTCGAGGTAGATACGCAGTATTTT,TRBV7-6,NA,TRBJ2-3,NA
CASRSGQWGDQETQYF,TGCGCCAGCAGATCCGGACAGTGGGGAGATCAAGAGACCCAGTACTTC,TRBV5-1,NA,TRBJ2-5,NA
CASSQYIGGSYEQYF,TGCGCCAGCAGCCAATATATTGGCGGCTCCTACGAGCAGTACTTC,TRBV4-3,NA,TRBJ2-7,NA
CSASKLAGPISYEQYF,TGCAGTGCTAGTAAGCTAGCGGGGCCGATCTCCTACGAGCAGTACTTC,TRBV20-1,TRBD2,TRBJ2-7,few
CSGDRGMDEQYF,TGCAGTGGCGACAGGGGAATGGACGAGCAGTACTTC,TRBV20-1,TRBD1,TRBJ2-7,many
CASSPPGDSGNIQYF,TGTGCCAGCTCACCACCGGGGGACTCCGGAAACATTCAGTACTTC,TRBV18,NA,TRBJ2-4,NA
CASSGLAGGPKVEQFF,TGTGCCAGTAGCGGTCTAGCGGGAGGGCCAAAGGTTGAGCAGTTCTTC,TRBV19,TRBD2,TRBJ2-1,few
CASSYRQGDTETQYF,TGTGCCAGCAGTTACCGACAGGGAGACACAGAGACCCAGTACTTC,TRBV6-9,TRBD1,TRBJ2-5,NA
CASSSFSGSSYEQYF,TGTGCCAGCAGCTCCTTCAGCGGGAGCTCCTACGAGCAGTACTTC,TRBV7-2,TRBD2,TRBJ2-7,many
CASSLDRGYEQFF,TGTGCCAGCAGTCTCGACAGGGGGTATGAGCAGTTCTTC,TRBV12-3/TRBV12-4,TRBD1,TRBJ2-1,NA
CATSEPGQGNTGELFF,TGTGCCACCAGCGAACCGGGACAGGGGAACACCGGGGAGCTGTTTTTT,TRBV24-1,TRBD1,TRBJ2-2,NA
CASSSGWVRQHNQPQHF,TGTGCCAGCAGTTCCGGGTGGGTTAGGCAGCACAATCAGCCCCAGCATTTT,TRBV12-3/TRBV12-4,NA,TRBJ1-5,few
CASSQQGVGNQPQHF,TGTGCCAGCAGCCAGCAGGGAGTTGGCAATCAGCCCCAGCATTTT,TRBV12-3/TRBV12-4,NA,TRBJ1-5,many
CASSYNPGVGELFF,TGTGCCAGCAGCTACAACCCCGGGGTCGGGGAGCTGTTTTTT,TRBV7-9,NA,TRBJ2-2,few
CASSLTTEAETQYF,TGTGCCAGCAGCTTAACGACAGAGGCGGAGACCCAGTACTTC,TRBV7-6,NA,TRBJ2-5,few
CASSPGLAGSEQYF,TGTGCCAGCAGTCCGGGACTAGCGGGAAGCGAGCAGTACTTC,TRBV28,TRBD2,TRBJ2-7,many
CASSESGTEEKLFF,TGCGCCAGCAGTGAGTCAGGGACAGAGGAAAAACTGTTTTTT,TRBV10-1,TRBD1,TRBJ1-4,many
CASRRGGASIQYF,TGTGCCAGCAGAAGGGGGGGGGCCTCCATTCAGTACTTC,TRBV28,NA,TRBJ2-4,few
CASSPSGTGVPEQYF,TGTGCCAGCAGCCCATCCGGGACAGGGGTCCCCGAGCAGTACTTC,TRBV3-1,TRBD1,TRBJ2-7,few
CAWTNAQARKLFF,TGTGCCTGGACCAACGCCCAGGCACGAAAACTGTTTTTT,TRBV30,NA,TRBJ1-4,NA
CAWSGGANVLTF,TGTGCCTGGAGTGGTGGGGCCAACGTCCTGACTTTC,TRBV30,NA,TRBJ2-6,few
CSVNSGYGYTF,TGCAGCGTTAACAGCGGCTATGGCTACACCTTC,TRBV29-1,NA,TRBJ1-2,NA
CASSYSVGTGGISEAFF,TGTGCCAGCAGTTACTCGGTAGGGACAGGGGGCATCTCTGAAGCTTTCTTT,TRBV6-5,TRBD1,TRBJ1-1,many
CASNGLGTVSVEYGYTF,TGTGCCAGCAATGGGCTGGGAACAGTGAGTGTCGAGTATGGCTACACCTTC,TRBV28,NA,TRBJ1-2,many
CASRLGYGYTF,TGTGCCAGCAGGTTGGGATATGGCTACACCTTC,TRBV2,NA,TRBJ1-2,NA
CASSLAATSRDTQYF,TGTGCCAGCAGTTTAGCCGCCACGTCTCGGGATACGCAGTATTTT,TRBV28,NA,TRBJ2-3,NA
CASSGLGETQYF,TGTGCCAGCAGTGGCTTGGGAGAGACCCAGTACTTC,TRBV2,NA,TRBJ2-5,many
CASRAGSGKETQYF,TGTGCCAGCAGAGCAGGTTCAGGAAAAGAGACCCAGTACTTC,TRBV2,NA,TRBJ2-5,many
CASRGDGSNTGELFF,TGTGCCAGCAGGGGGGACGGATCGAACACCGGGGAGCTGTTTTTT,TRBV2,NA,TRBJ2-2,many
CASKAPLANTGELFF,TGCGCCAGCAAAGCCCCCCTAGCGAACACCGGGGAGCTGTTTTTT,TRBV4-1,NA,TRBJ2-2,NA
CASSQGQVQDEQYF,TGTGCCAGCAGCCAAGGACAGGTTCAGGACGAGCAGTACTTC,TRBV6-2/TRBV6-3,TRBD1,TRBJ2-7,many
CASSQGDGSYEQYF,TGCGCCAGCAGCCAAGGGGACGGCTCCTACGAGCAGTACTTC,TRBV4-3,NA,TRBJ2-7,NA
CASSHHLAGSASGNTIYF,TGTGCCAGCAGCCACCATTTGGCGGGCTCAGCCTCTGGAAACACCATATATTTT,TRBV6-1,NA,TRBJ1-3,NA
CASRPVEAGNTIYF,TGCGCCAGCAGGCCCGTGGAGGCTGGAAACACCATATATTTT,TRBV5-1,NA,TRBJ1-3,NA